These 24 T cell receptor beta chains came from one sample sequenced in a study of CD8 T cells in ankylosing spondylitis. One entry per CDR3 protein results from TCRdb running MiXCR on the 5' RACE reads. The sample carries under 550,000 distinct CDR3 sequences, around 26% recorded once. No antigens are known for them. Notes on the study in general: Characteristic of ankylosing spondylitis blood, it appeared, was a TCR beta motif comprising about 8 highly homologous variants.

Specimen: blood, either unsorted or a sorted T cell fraction (not recorded which). All receptors derive from a male donor with ankylosing spondylitis.

This chain uses TRBV4-2 with TRBJ2-1; tentative D call: TRBD2 (6 bases). The V gene lost 0 bases and the J gene lost 7 bases, with 16 bases spanning the gap. The germline CDR1 and CDR2 sequences are LGHNA and YNFKEQ. The CDR3 totals 16 residues. The CDR3 DNA sequence: TGTGCCAGCAGCCAAGATCGAGGCGGGGCTGAGAATGAGCAGTTCTTC. Residues: CASSQDRGGAENEQFF.

This chain connects TRBV24-1 to TRBJ2-7; 7 nucleotides line up with TRBD2. This CDR3 is built from 15 residues. Losses at the gene ends were 5 bases for V and 0 bases for J; bases not matched to a gene: 6. Germline V CDR1 and CDR2: KGHDR, SFDVKD. The CDR3 is CATSAPGTTSYEQYF. As DNA, the CDR3 is TGTGCCACCAGTGCCCCAGGGACTACCTCCTACGAGCAGTACTTC.

The chain links TRBV20-1 to TRBJ2-7; D call uncertain. The CDR3 runs to 12 residues. Germline assignment: CDR1 DFQATT and CDR2 SNEGSKA (reference sequence). V was clipped by 4 bases and J by 2 bases, with 9 bases between them. CDR3 in amino acids: CSAKAFPYEQYF. The CDR3 nucleotides read TGCAGTGCTAAAGCGTTCCCCTACGAGCAGTACTTC.

The chain carries TRBV4-2 and TRBJ2-1, with 10 bases aligning to TRBD2. The CDR3 is 16 residues long. V lost 2 bases, J lost 1 base, and 2 bases stayed unmatched. Germline CDR1 reads LGHNA; CDR2 reads YNFKEQ. Here the CDR3 reads CASSQISGRSYNEQFF. DNA of the CDR3: TGTGCCAGCAGCCAAATTAGCGGGAGGTCCTACAATGAGCAGTTCTTC.

This clonotype turned up a few times. CDR3 in amino acids: CASSLGPGIGQETQYF. In DNA, the CDR3 is TGCGCCAGCAGCTTGGGGCCCGGTATAGGGCAAGAGACCCAGTACTTC. The chain has TRBV5-1 and TRBJ2-5, with D unresolved. The CDR3 is 16 amino acids. The ends were cut back, 0 bases at V and 2 bases at J, with 14 bases in the middle. The germline V gene encodes CDR1 SGHRS and CDR2 YFSETQ.

This clonotype was observed a few times. This likely comes from a read error, as the CDR3 has no conserved phenylalanine or tryptophan at its end. The DNA is left out, because the CDR3 cannot be placed on it with certainty; the CDR3 is given as TCRdb lists it. J is TRBJ1-2 and V is TRBV29-1; the table names TRBD1, a call not compared with the DNA. The CDR3 spans 12 amino acids, including both terminal residues. CDR1 is SQVTM and CDR2 is ANQGSEA in the germline V gene. The CDR3 sequence is CSTIGFSDRVFV.

V and J are TRBV3-1 and TRBJ2-7, with 7 nucleotides matching TRBD2. V lost 7 bases and J lost 7; bases outside the gene matches: 13. Per germline, CDR1 LGHDT and CDR2 YNNKEL (reference sequence). The CDR3 loop spans 14 amino acids. This CDR3 reads CASIQAGVSGEQYF. The CDR3, as DNA: TGTGCCAGCATACAGGCGGGAGTCTCGGGGGAGCAGTACTTC.

The CDR3 sequence is CASNLYNEQFF. In nucleotides, the CDR3 is TGTGCCAGCAATCTCTACAATGAGCAGTTCTTC. The chain combines TRBV6-6 with TRBJ2-1; no clear D. V lost 7 bases, J lost 3 bases, and 4 bases lay in between. The CDR3 has 11 amino acids. Per the germline V gene, CDR1 is MNHNY and CDR2 is SVGAGI (reference sequence).

The rearrangement links TRBV20-1 to TRBJ2-1; possibly TRBD1 or TRBD2 for D (5 bases each). This CDR3 has 13 amino acids. V shed 6 bases and J shed 4 bases, with 13 bases lying between them. Per germline, CDR1 DFQATT and CDR2 SNEGSKA (reference sequence). The CDR3 sequence is CSAPWDGYNEQFF. CDR3 sequence (DNA): TGCAGTGCCCCCTGGGACGGTTACAATGAGCAGTTCTTC.

This clonotype was seen more than once but under ten times. V gene TRBV11-2 combines with J gene TRBJ2-2, with D maybe TRBD2 (5 bases). Per germline, CDR1 SGHAT and CDR2 FQNNGV. With 6 bases removed from V and 3 bases from J, the gap between germline ends came to 14 bases. The CDR3 consists of 15 residues. CDR3 residues: CASSWAARDTGELFF. The CDR3, as DNA: TGTGCCAGCAGTTGGGCCGCGCGGGACACCGGGGAGCTGTTTTTT.

V is TRBV12-3 or TRBV12-4 and J is TRBJ1-3, with D perhaps matching TRBD1 (6 bases). The CDR3 loop spans 13 amino acids. Trimming removed 10 bases from V and 4 bases from J, with 14 bases in between. The CDR3 bases are TGTGCCACGGCGGGGGGCCTGGGAAACACCATATATTTT. Translation: CATAGGLGNTIYF.

This clonotype was seen a few times. The rearrangement joins TRBV20-1 to TRBJ1-1, with TRBD1 matching over 9 bases. Germline assignment: CDR1 DFQATT and CDR2 SNEGSKA (reference sequence). Germline trimming cut 6 bases from V and 2 bases from J; bases unmatched to any gene: 4. The CDR3 length is 13 residues. As DNA, the CDR3 is TGCAGTGCCCCGGACAGGGGCAACACTGAAGCTTTCTTT. Protein: CSAPDRGNTEAFF.

This clonotype was seen a handful of times. This chain connects TRBV12-3 or TRBV12-4 to TRBJ1-1, with D hard to call. V was trimmed by 3 bases and J by 1 base, leaving 9 bases between them. CDR3 size: 14 residues. The CDR3 reads CASSFGRKNTEAFF. The CDR3 bases are TGTGCCAGCAGTTTTGGACGGAAGAACACTGAAGCTTTCTTT.

This clonotype was seen only a few times. The J gene is TRBJ2-7, the V gene TRBV5-1, with unresolved D. This CDR3 contains 12 residues. The V gene's germline CDR1 is SGHRS and CDR2 YFSETQ. Trimming cost V 4 bases and J 2 bases, with 7 bases left between them. The CDR3 reads CASSNWAYEQYF. The CDR3 DNA is TGCGCCAGCAGCAACTGGGCCTACGAGCAGTACTTC.

The chain joins TRBV30 to TRBJ2-1; maybe TRBD2 (6 bases). V was clipped by 3 bases and J by 8 bases, with 14 bases between them. CDR1 is GTSNPN and CDR2 is SVGIG in the germline V gene (reference sequence). This CDR3 comprises 13 residues. The chain's CDR3 is CAWRRGGNHEQFF. CDR3 nucleotide sequence: TGTGCCTGGAGGAGGGGAGGTAATCATGAGCAGTTCTTC.

This clonotype was observed a handful of times. The rearrangement links TRBV7-9 to TRBJ2-1, with D possibly TRBD2 on 5 matching bases. Trimming cost V 1 base and J 6 bases, with 7 bases left between them. Germline V gene lookup returns CDR1 SEHNR and CDR2 FQNEAQ (reference sequence). This CDR3 is built from 13 residues. CDR3 in amino acids: CASSLVLVNEQFF. DNA for the CDR3: TGTGCCAGCAGCTTAGTACTAGTCAATGAGCAGTTCTTC.

The chain combines TRBV12-3 or TRBV12-4 with TRBJ2-1, with D uncertain. V shed 3 bases and J shed 10 bases, with 10 bases lying between them. This CDR3 has 12 residues. CDR3 coding DNA: TGTGCCAGCAGTTTTGATTCGGGCGAGCAGTTCTTC. Translation gives CASSFDSGEQFF.

This clonotype was detected only a few times. The chain links TRBV7-2 to TRBJ2-2; the D gene is possibly TRBD1 (6 bases). The CDR3 covers 14 residues. The V end lost 1 base, the J end lost 6 bases, and 9 bases lay between the germline ends. The germline gives CDR1 SGHTA, CDR2 FQGNSA. CDR3 amino acids: CASSLVGAPGELFF. CDR3 nucleotide sequence: TGTGCCAGCAGCTTAGTGGGGGCCCCCGGGGAGCTGTTTTTT.

The rearrangement joins TRBV6-1 to TRBJ2-1; the match to TRBD2 covers 9 bases. CDR3 length equals 14 residues. The germline CDR1 and CDR2 sequences are MNHNS and SASEGT. V was pared by 6 bases and J by 3 bases, with 3 bases of the junction left unmatched. The CDR3 bases are TGTGCCAGCAGGGCTAGCGGGAACTACAATGAGCAGTTCTTC. Amino acids: CASRASGNYNEQFF.

This chain uses TRBV14 with TRBJ2-7; no firm D call. Trimming stripped 1 base from V and 1 base from J, with 8 bases between. CDR1 and CDR2 from the germline V gene are SGHDN and FVKESK. The CDR3 loop spans 14 amino acids. CDR3 region: CASSQVLHSYEQYF. CDR3 DNA: TGTGCCAGCAGCCAAGTGCTCCATTCCTACGAGCAGTACTTC.

This clonotype has a handful of counts. The rearrangement links TRBV24-1 to TRBJ2-1; TRBD1 agrees at 7 bases. V trimming: 0 bases; J trimming: 7 bases; junction bases outside the gene matches: 5. Germline V gene lookup returns CDR1 KGHDR and CDR2 SFDVKD. The CDR3 is 15 residues long. CDR3 in amino acids: CATSDLGTGANEQFF. DNA of the CDR3: TGTGCCACCAGTGATTTGGGAACAGGGGCTAATGAGCAGTTCTTC.

The table lists this clonotype with a few counts. The chain has TRBV10-3 and TRBJ1-5; D is undetermined. The V and J ends lost 3 bases and 3 bases respectively, with 9 bases between them. The germline V gene encodes CDR1 ENHRY and CDR2 SYGVKD. The CDR3 loop spans 14 amino acids. The CDR3 DNA reads TGTGCCATCAGTGATGGAGAGACCAATCAGCCCCAGCATTTT. Its translation: CAISDGETNQPQHF.

The V call is TRBV20-1, the J call TRBJ2-7; 14 nucleotides match TRBD2. Trimming removed 4 bases from V and 7 bases from J; junction bases left unmatched: 3. Germline values: CDR1 DFQATT, CDR2 SNEGSKA (reference sequence). The CDR3 has 13 residues. The CDR3 sequence is CSAKGLAGGEQYF. CDR3 nucleotide sequence: TGCAGTGCTAAAGGACTAGCGGGAGGAGAGCAGTACTTC.

In this sample, this clonotype turned up a few times. The V call is TRBV5-1, the J call TRBJ2-2; D perhaps matches TRBD1 (6 bases). Germline CDR1 is SGHRS and CDR2 is YFSETQ. V lost 3 bases to trimming and J lost 1 base, with 10 bases between them. This CDR3 spans 15 amino acids. CDR3 residues: CASSSQGWNTGELFF. In nucleotides, the CDR3 is TGCGCCAGCAGCTCACAGGGATGGAACACCGGGGAGCTGTTTTTT.